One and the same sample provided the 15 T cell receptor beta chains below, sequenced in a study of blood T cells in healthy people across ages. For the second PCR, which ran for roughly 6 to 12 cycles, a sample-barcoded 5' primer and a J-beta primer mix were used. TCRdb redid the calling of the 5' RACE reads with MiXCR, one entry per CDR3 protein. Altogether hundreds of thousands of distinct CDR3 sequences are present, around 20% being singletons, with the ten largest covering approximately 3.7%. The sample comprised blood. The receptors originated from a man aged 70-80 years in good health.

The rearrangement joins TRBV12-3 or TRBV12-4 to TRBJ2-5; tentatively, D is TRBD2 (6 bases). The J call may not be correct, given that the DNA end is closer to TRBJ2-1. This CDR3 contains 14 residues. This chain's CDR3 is CASSFMAGSIEQFF. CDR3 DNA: TGTGCCAGCAGTTTTATGGCGGGAAGTATTGAGCAGTTCTTC.

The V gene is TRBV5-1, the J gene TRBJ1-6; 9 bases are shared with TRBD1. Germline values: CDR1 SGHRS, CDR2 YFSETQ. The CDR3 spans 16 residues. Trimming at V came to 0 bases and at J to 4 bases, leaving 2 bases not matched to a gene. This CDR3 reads CASSLEQGAYNSPLHF. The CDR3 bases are TGCGCCAGCAGCTTGGAACAGGGGGCTTATAATTCACCCCTCCACTTT.

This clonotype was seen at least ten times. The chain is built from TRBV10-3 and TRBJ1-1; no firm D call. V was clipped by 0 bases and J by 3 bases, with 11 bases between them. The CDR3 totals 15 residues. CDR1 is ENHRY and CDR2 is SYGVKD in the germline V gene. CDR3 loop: CAISESLGKDTEAFF. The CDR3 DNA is TGTGCCATCAGTGAGTCTCTGGGAAAGGACACTGAAGCTTTCTTT.

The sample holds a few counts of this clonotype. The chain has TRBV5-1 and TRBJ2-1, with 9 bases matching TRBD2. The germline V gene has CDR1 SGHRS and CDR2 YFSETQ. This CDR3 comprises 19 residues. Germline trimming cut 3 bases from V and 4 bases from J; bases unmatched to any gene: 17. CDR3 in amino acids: CASSSQGLAGFDRYNEQFF. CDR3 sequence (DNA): TGCGCCAGCAGCTCGCAAGGGCTAGCGGGGTTCGACAGATACAATGAGCAGTTCTTC.

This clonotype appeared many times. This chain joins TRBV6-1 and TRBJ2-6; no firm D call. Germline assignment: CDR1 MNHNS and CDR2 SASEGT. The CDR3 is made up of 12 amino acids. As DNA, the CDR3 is TGTGCGGAAACCTCTGGGGCCAACGTCCTGACTTTC. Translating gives CAETSGANVLTF.

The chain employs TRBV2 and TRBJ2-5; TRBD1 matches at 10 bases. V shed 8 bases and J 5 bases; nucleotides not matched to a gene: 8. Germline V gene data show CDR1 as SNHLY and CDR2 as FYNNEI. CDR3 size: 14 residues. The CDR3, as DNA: TGTGCCAGCCACTCGACAGGGGGCGCGGAGACCCAGTACTTC. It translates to CASHSTGGAETQYF.

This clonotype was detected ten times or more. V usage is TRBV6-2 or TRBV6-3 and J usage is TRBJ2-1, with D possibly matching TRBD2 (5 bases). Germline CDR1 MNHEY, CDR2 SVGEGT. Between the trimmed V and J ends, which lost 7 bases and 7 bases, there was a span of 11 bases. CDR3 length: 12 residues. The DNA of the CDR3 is TGTGCCAGCACCGAGGGAAGGAATGAGCAGTTCTTC. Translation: CASTEGRNEQFF.

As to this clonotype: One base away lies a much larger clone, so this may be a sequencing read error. CDR3 bases: TGCAGCGCTAGAGTTCGGAGGCGGAGGACAGATACGCAGTATTTT. It yields the protein CSARVRRRRTDTQYF. J is TRBJ2-3 and V is TRBV20-1; D may be TRBD2 (5 bases). CDR1 DFQATT and CDR2 SNEGSKA come from the germline V gene (reference sequence). The CDR3 has 15 amino acids.

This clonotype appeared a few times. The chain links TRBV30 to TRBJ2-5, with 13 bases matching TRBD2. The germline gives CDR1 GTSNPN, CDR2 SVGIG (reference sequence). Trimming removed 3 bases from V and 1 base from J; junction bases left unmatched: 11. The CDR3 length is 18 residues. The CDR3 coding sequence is TGTGCCTGGAGGGGACTAGCGGGACCCTCGGTATCCCAAGAGACCCAGTACTTC. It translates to CAWRGLAGPSVSQETQYF.

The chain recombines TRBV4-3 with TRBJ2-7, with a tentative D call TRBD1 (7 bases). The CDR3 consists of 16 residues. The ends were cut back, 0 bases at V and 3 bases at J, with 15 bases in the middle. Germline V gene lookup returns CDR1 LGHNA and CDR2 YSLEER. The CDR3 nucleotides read TGCGCCAGCAGCCAAGATGACAGTCAGGGGGGCTACGAGCAGTACTTC. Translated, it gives CASSQDDSQGGYEQYF.

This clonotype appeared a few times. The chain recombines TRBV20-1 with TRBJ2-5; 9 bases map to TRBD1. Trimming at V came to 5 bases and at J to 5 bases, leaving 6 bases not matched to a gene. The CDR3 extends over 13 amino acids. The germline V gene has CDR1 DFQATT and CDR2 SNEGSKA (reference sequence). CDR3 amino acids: CSAPSGTGETQYF. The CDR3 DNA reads TGCAGTGCTCCCAGCGGGACAGGGGAGACCCAGTACTTC.

The CDR3: CASSPQAYGQYF. The CDR3 DNA reads TGTGCCAGCTCACCTCAGGCTTACGGGCAGTACTTC. The chain couples TRBV18 to TRBJ2-5; D call uncertain. V lost 3 bases to trimming and J lost 11 bases, with 13 bases between them. This CDR3 contains 12 residues. Germline V gene lookup returns CDR1 KGHSH and CDR2 LQKENI.

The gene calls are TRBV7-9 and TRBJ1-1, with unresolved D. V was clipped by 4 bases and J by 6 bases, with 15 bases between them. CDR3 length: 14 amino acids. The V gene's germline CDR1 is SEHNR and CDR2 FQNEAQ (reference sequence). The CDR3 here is CASSSNMGKAEAFF. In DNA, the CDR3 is TGTGCCAGCAGCTCGAACATGGGGAAGGCTGAAGCTTTCTTT.

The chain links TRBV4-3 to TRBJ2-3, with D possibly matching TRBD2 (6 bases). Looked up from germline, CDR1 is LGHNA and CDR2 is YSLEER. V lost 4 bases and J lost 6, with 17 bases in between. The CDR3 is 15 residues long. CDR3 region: CASSPTPGETDTQYF. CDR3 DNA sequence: TGCGCCAGCAGCCCCACCCCGGGGGAAACGGATACGCAGTATTTT.

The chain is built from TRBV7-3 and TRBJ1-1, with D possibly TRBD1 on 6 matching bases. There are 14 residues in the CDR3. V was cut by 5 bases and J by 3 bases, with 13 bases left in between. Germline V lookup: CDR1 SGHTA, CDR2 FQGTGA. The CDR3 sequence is CASSTQGTDTEAFF. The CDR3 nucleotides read TGTGCCAGCAGCACACAGGGTACGGACACTGAAGCTTTCTTT.